Described below is a single T cell receptor (beta chain) sequence and its context. Clones were read by immunoSEQ multiplex PCR, and TCRdb kept only the in-frame ones, dropping some. Of approximately 40,000 clones listed, around 90% were seen once; the top ten hold 0.2% to 0.3%. The data were obtained in a study of siplizumab effects on memory and regulatory T cells. The CDR3 is 19 residues long. Trimming pared 0 bases from V and 11 bases from J, leaving 26 bases between. Germline assignment: CDR1 LGHNA and CDR2 YNFKEQ. This TCR was sampled from a human donor in good health. This rearrangement joins TRBV4-2 to TRBJ1-6; D uncertain. The sample consisted of naive CD4+ T cells sorted from blood. This chain's CDR3 is CASSQDLNIPGSQKAPLHF. The DNA of the CDR3 is TGTGCCAGCAGCCAAGACTTAAATATCCCGGGATCCCAAAAGGCACCCCTCCACTTT.